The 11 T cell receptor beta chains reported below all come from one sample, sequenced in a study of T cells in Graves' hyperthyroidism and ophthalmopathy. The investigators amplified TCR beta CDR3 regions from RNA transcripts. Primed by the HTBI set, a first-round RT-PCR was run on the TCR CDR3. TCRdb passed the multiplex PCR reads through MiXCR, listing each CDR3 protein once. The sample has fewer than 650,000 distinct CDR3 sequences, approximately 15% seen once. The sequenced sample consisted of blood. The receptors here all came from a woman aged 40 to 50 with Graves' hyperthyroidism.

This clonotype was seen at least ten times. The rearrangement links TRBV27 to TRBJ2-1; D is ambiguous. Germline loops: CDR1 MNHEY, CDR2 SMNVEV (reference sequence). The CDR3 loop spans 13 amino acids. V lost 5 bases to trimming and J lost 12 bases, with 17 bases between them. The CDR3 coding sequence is TGTGCCAGCAGTCCTAGGGTCTTCTGGGGGCAGTTCTTC. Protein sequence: CASSPRVFWGQFF.

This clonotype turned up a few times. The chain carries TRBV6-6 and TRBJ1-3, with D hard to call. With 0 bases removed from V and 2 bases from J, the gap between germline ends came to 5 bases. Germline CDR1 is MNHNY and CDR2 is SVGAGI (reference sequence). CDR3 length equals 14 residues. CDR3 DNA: TGTGCCAGCAGTTACTCGAGAACTGGAAACACCATATATTTT. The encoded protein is CASSYSRTGNTIYF.

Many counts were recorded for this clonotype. CDR3 nucleotides: TGTGCCAGCAGCCCAGGGGACACCATGGGGGGGGAGACCCAGTACTTC. Its translation: CASSPGDTMGGETQYF. V is TRBV9 and J is TRBJ2-5, with D possibly TRBD2 on 7 matching bases. Germline V gene lookup returns CDR1 SGDLS and CDR2 YYNGEE. The CDR3 extends over 16 amino acids. V lost 4 bases to trimming and J lost 5 bases, with 21 bases between them.

Here the CDR3 DNA reads TGTGCCAGCAGCGGACAGAGGAGCTCCTACGAGCAGTACTTC. It yields the protein CASSGQRSSYEQYF. V gene TRBV6-1 combines with J gene TRBJ2-7; D might be TRBD1 (6 bases). V was cut by 6 bases and J by 0 bases, with 12 bases left in between. Germline values: CDR1 MNHNS, CDR2 SASEGT. The CDR3 is 14 residues long.

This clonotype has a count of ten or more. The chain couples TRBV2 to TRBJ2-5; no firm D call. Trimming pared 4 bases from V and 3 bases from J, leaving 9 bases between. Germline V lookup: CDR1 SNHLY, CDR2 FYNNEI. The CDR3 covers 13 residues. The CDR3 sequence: CASSVLVKETQYF. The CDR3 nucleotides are TGTGCCAGCAGTGTTCTGGTAAAAGAGACCCAGTACTTC.

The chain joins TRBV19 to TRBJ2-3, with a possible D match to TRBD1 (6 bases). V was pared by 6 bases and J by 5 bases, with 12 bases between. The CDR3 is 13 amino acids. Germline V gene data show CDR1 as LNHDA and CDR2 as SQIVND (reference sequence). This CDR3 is CASSVTGLDTQYF. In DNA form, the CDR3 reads TGTGCCAGTAGCGTGACAGGTTTAGATACGCAGTATTTT.

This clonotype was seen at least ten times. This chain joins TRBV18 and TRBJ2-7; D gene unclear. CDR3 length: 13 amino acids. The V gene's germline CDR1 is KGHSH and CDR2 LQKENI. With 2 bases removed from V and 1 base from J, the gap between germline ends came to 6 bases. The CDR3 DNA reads TGTGCCAGCTCACCAAGCCAGTCCTACGAGCAGTACTTC. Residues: CASSPSQSYEQYF.

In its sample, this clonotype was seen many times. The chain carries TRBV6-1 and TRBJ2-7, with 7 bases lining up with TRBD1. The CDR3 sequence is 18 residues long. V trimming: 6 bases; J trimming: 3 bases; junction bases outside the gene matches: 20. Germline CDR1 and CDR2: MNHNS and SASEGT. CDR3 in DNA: TGTGCCAGCAGCCCCGGAACAGGGGCTTATCTAGGGTTCTACGAGCAGTACTTC. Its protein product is CASSPGTGAYLGFYEQYF.

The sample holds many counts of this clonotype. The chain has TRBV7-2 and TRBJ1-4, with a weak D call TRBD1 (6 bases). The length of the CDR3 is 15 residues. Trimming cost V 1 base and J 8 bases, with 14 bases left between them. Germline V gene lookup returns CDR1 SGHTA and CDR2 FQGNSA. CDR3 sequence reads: CASSLDRGASEKLFF. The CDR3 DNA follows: TGTGCCAGCAGCTTAGATAGGGGGGCGAGCGAAAAACTGTTTTTT. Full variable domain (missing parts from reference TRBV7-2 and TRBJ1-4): GAGVSQSPSNKVTEKGKDVELRCDPISGHTALYWYRQSLGQGLEFLIYFQGNSAPDKSGLPSDRFSAERTGGSVSTLTIQRTQQEDSAVYLCASSLDRGASEKLFFGSGTQLSVL.

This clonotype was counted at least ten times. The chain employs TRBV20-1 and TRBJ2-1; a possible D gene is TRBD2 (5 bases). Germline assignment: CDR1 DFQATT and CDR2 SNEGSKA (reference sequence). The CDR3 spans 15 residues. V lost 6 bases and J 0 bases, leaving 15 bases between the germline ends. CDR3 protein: CSAGLDSLSYNEQFF. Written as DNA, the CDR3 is TGCAGTGCCGGACTGGACTCCCTCTCCTACAATGAGCAGTTCTTC.

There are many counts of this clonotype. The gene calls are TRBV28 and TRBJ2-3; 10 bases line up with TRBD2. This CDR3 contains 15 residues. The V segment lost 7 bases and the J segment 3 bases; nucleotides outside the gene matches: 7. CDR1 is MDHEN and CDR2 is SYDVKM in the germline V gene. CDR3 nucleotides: TGTGCCAGCACTAACCTAGCGGGAGAAACAGATACGCAGTATTTT. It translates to CASTNLAGETDTQYF.